This T cell receptor beta chain derives from a study of lymphopenia after photon versus proton radiotherapy. This table comes from immunoSEQ multiplex PCR, and its TCRdb copy is limited to in-frame clones, with some not included. The sample records about 49,000 clones, around 82% being singletons. The source material was peripheral blood, sampled from a patient treated with photon-based radiotherapy. This receptor was obtained from a man in his fifties with gastric cancer.

CDR3 residues: CASSSYRSEQYF. The CDR3, as DNA: TGTGCCAGCAGCTCTTACCGAAGCGAGCAGTACTTC. This chain uses TRBV6-5 with TRBJ2-7; D is undetermined. This CDR3 is built from 12 residues. Looked up from germline, CDR1 is MNHEY and CDR2 is SVGAGI. The ends were cut back, 6 bases at V and 6 bases at J, with 12 bases in the middle.